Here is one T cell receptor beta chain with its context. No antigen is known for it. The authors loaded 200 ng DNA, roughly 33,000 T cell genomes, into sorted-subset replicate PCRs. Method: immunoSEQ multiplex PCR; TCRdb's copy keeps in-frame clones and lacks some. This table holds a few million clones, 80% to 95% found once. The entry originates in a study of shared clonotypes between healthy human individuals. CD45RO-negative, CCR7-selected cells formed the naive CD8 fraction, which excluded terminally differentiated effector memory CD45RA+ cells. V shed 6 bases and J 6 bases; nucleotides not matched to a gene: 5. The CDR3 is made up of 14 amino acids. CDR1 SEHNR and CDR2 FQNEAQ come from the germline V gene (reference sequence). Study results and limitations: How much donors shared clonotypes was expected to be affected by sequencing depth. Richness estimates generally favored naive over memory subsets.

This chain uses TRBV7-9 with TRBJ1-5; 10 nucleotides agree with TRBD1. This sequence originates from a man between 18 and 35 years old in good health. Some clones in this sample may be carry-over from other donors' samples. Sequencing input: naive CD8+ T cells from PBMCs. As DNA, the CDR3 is TGTGCCAGCAGTCCCGGGACAGGGGCTCAGCCCCAGCATTTT. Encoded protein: CASSPGTGAQPQHF.